The 10 T cell receptor beta chains below were found in one sample sequenced in a study of blood T cell repertoires in COVID-19. Sequencing was performed with immunoSEQ multiplex PCR; in TCRdb, only in-frame clones are kept and a portion is missing. The sample shows tens of thousands of clones, 70% to 75% of them seen only once. The sequenced sample consisted of peripheral blood. All receptors derive from a man between 65 and 85 years old with acute or convalescent COVID-19.

This clone has only a few counts. The J gene is TRBJ2-1, the V gene TRBV7-6; 8 bases match TRBD1. J gave up 7 bases and V 4 bases, and 9 bases lay outside the gene matches. Per the germline V gene, CDR1 is SGHVS and CDR2 is FNYEAQ. CDR3 length: 15 amino acids. CDR3 bases: TGTGCCAGCAGCTCGAGACAGGGGATGAGGAATGAGCAGTTCTTC. It translates to CASSSRQGMRNEQFF. Full variable domain (missing parts from reference TRBV7-6 and TRBJ2-1): GAGVSQSPRYKVTKRGQDVALRCDPISGHVSLYWYRQALGQGPEFLTYFNYEAQQDKSGLPNDRFSAERPEGSISTLTIQRTEQRDSAMYRCASSSRQGMRNEQFFGPGTRLTVL.

This chain joins TRBV2 and TRBJ1-1; D is ambiguous. The CDR3 is 14 amino acids. The V and J ends lost 3 bases and 0 bases respectively, with 8 bases between them. The germline CDR1 and CDR2 sequences are SNHLY and FYNNEI. The CDR3 DNA sequence: TGTGCCAGCAGTGATGTACAGTTGAACACTGAAGCTTTCTTT. This encodes CASSDVQLNTEAFF.

CDR3 DNA sequence: TGTGCCAGCAGTGAAGCCCGGGCTAGCGGGATCTCTGGGGCCAACGTCCTGACTTTC. Encoded protein: CASSEARASGISGANVLTF. V usage is TRBV2 and J usage is TRBJ2-6; 9 bases fit TRBD2. Germline CDR1 is SNHLY and CDR2 is FYNNEI. J was trimmed by 0 bases and V by 0 bases; bases with no gene match: 6. The CDR3 covers 19 residues.

The chain is built from TRBV29-1 and TRBJ2-7, with 7 bases that match TRBD1. J was trimmed by 5 bases and V by 7 bases; bases with no gene match: 8. Germline V lookup: CDR1 SQVTM, CDR2 ANQGSEA. This CDR3 spans 12 amino acids. The CDR3 spells CSAQGQVNEQYF. In DNA, the CDR3 is TGCAGCGCACAAGGACAGGTTAACGAGCAGTACTTC.

This chain joins TRBV5-1 and TRBJ2-1, with TRBD2 identical over 7 bases. This CDR3 is 15 amino acids long. The V gene's germline CDR1 is SGHRS and CDR2 YFSETQ. With V trimmed by 2 bases and J by 0 bases, 2 bases remained unmatched. The CDR3 here is CASSFLADSYNEQFF. In DNA, the CDR3 is TGCGCCAGCAGCTTCCTAGCGGACTCCTACAATGAGCAGTTCTTC.

This clone was picked up a small number of times. V usage is TRBV25-1 and J usage is TRBJ1-6; 8 bases fit TRBD1. J was trimmed by 9 bases and V by 7 bases; bases with no gene match: 8. CDR3 size: 14 residues. Germline loops: CDR1 MGHDK, CDR2 SYGVNS. CDR3 DNA sequence: TGTGCCAGCAAATGGCAGGGGGCGGCTTCACCCCTCCACTTT. Its protein is CASKWQGAASPLHF.

The chain links TRBV5-1 to TRBJ1-5; 7 bases map to TRBD1. Trimming cost V 0 bases and J 1 base; bases outside gene matches: 7. CDR3 length: 17 residues. The germline V gene encodes CDR1 SGHRS and CDR2 YFSETQ. The CDR3 protein is CASSLGGGAGSNQPQHF. The CDR3 DNA reads as TGCGCCAGCAGCTTGGGAGGGGGCGCGGGGAGCAATCAGCCCCAGCATTTT.

The chain joins TRBV6-1 to TRBJ1-6, with D possibly TRBD1 on 6 matching bases. CDR3 length: 15 residues. Germline values: CDR1 MNHNS, CDR2 SASEGT. V was trimmed by 6 bases and J by 7 bases, leaving 16 bases between them. Here the CDR3 reads CASRSLGAENSPLHF. The CDR3 DNA reads as TGTGCCAGCAGATCCTTGGGGGCAGAAAATTCACCCCTCCACTTT.

The rearrangement uses TRBV19 and TRBJ1-2; 10 bases are shared with TRBD1. CDR1 and CDR2 from the germline V gene are LNHDA and SQIVND (reference sequence). The CDR3 runs 13 residues. J lost 8 bases, V lost 3 bases, and 3 bases had no gene match. In DNA, the CDR3 is TGTGCCAGTAGTATGACGACAGGGGGCGGCTACACCTTC. Its protein product is CASSMTTGGGYTF.

Remarks on this clone: At one of its ends the junction is not consistent with the germline gene, which may arise from a read error. The chain recombines TRBV11-2 with TRBJ2-7; 10 nucleotides match TRBD2. CDR3 length: 16 residues. The V gene's germline CDR1 is SGHAT and CDR2 FQNNGV. CDR3 residues: CASSLEYSGRLNEQYF. The CDR3 DNA sequence: TGTGCCAGCAGCCTAGAGTATAGCGGGAGGTTAAACGAGCAGTACTTC.